This entry describes one TCR beta chain. Its specificity is unknown. The data stem from a study of T cell responses to AZD1222 COVID-19 vaccine. TCRdb keeps only in-frame clones here, not all; method: immunoSEQ multiplex PCR. The table has 110,000 to 150,000 clones, approximately 91% seen once. Study observations and caveats: Just five to seven people given AZD1222 tested seropositive at baseline. Breadth and depth of Spike-specific TCRs rose after two AZD1222 doses. White British donors predominated, females outnumbered males, and clonal diversity was possibly underestimated.

Sample: peripheral blood, taken 28 days after the second AZD1222 dose. The TCR sequence derives from an adult who received the AZD1222 COVID-19 vaccine.

In DNA form, the CDR3 reads TGTGCCAGCGGTTGGACAGCGAACACTGAAGCTTTCTTT. This encodes CASGWTANTEAFF. The chain is built from TRBV27 and TRBJ1-1; D perhaps matches TRBD1 (6 bases). From germline, CDR1 is MNHEY and CDR2 SMNVEV (reference sequence). This CDR3 contains 13 residues. Trimming took off 8 bases at V and 1 base at J, with 11 bases between the two ends.